The entry below gives a single T cell receptor (beta chain) sequence along with its context. This CDR3 is built from 12 residues. The V gene's germline CDR1 is WNHNN and CDR2 SYGVQD (reference sequence). The germline V and J ends were trimmed by 0 bases and 13 bases, with 12 bases remaining between them. Clones were sequenced by immunoSEQ multiplex PCR, and TCRdb holds only the in-frame ones, with some missing. The table includes approximately 110,000 clones, 80% to 90% detected once. The data were taken from a study of control samples from healthy donors and cancer patients. This receptor was obtained from a woman aged 45 to 65 in good health. The genes are TRBV10-1 and TRBJ2-5; D unclear. The sample was blood. The CDR3 coding sequence is TGCGCCAGCAGTGAGTCGGACGGGCCATCGTACTTC. Translated: CASSESDGPSYF.